One sample yielded the 13 T cell receptor beta chains listed below, sequenced in a study of blood T cell repertoires in COVID-19. Only in-frame clones appear in the TCRdb table, and some are missing; sequencing was by immunoSEQ multiplex PCR. The sample shows about 200,000 clones, 84% of them seen only once. The sequenced material came from peripheral blood. The receptors were sampled from a woman older than 75 with COVID-19, enrolled during active disease.

This chain joins TRBV7-9 and TRBJ2-1, with TRBD2 matching 11 bases. Trimming cost V 5 bases and J 10 bases; bases outside gene matches: 13. Per germline, CDR1 SEHNR and CDR2 FQNEAQ (reference sequence). The CDR3 has 16 residues. CDR3: CASSPTGLAGGAEQFF. CDR3 coding DNA: TGTGCCAGCAGCCCCACCGGTCTAGCGGGAGGAGCCGAGCAGTTCTTC.

The V and J genes are TRBV6-5 and TRBJ2-7; 9 bases are shared with TRBD1. Germline V gene data show CDR1 as MNHEY and CDR2 as SVGAGI. The V and J ends lost 3 bases and 3 bases, in that order; junction bases with no gene match: 6. The CDR3 is made up of 15 amino acids. In DNA form, the CDR3 reads TGTGCCAGCAGTTATGCCGGGACAGGGTTCTACGAGCAGTACTTC. This codes for CASSYAGTGFYEQYF.

The genes are TRBV3-1 (or the pseudogene TRBV3-2) and TRBJ1-3; no firm D call. Trimming cost V 4 bases and J 0 bases, with 13 bases left between them. Germline V gives CDR1 LGHDT, CDR2 YNNKEL (reference sequence). The CDR3 is 16 amino acids. The CDR3 bases are TGTGCCAGCAGCCGACATGTTACGAGCTCTGGAAACACCATATATTTT. Protein sequence: CASSRHVTSSGNTIYF.

This clone was picked up one time. The rearrangement links TRBV11-2 to TRBJ2-7; D remains ambiguous. Germline CDR1 reads SGHAT; CDR2 reads FQNNGV. The CDR3 has 15 residues. V was trimmed by 4 bases and J by 3 bases, leaving 16 bases between them. For the CDR3, the DNA is TGTGCCAGCAGCTCCCCCGATACACGGGTCTACGAGCAGTACTTC. The encoded protein is CASSSPDTRVYEQYF.

The chain links TRBV12-3 or TRBV12-4 to TRBJ1-2; TRBD1 is a possible D gene (5 bases). CDR3 length: 13 residues. The ends were cut back, 1 base at V and 13 bases at J, with 16 bases in the middle. As DNA, the CDR3 is TGTGCCAGCAGTTTAGGTCTGGACAATTCCGTCACCTTC. It is translated as CASSLGLDNSVTF.

The chain joins TRBV28 to TRBJ1-6, with a tentative D call TRBD1 (6 bases). The germline gives CDR1 MDHEN, CDR2 SYDVKM. Trimming stripped 3 bases from V and 14 bases from J, with 14 bases between. There are 13 residues in the CDR3. CDR3 protein: CASSFVRGGALHF. The CDR3 region has the DNA TGTGCCAGCAGTTTTGTGAGGGGGGGAGCCCTCCACTTT.

CDR3 sequence: CASSTPSSEQYF. The CDR3 DNA reads TGTGCCAGCAGCACCCCGAGTTCCGAGCAGTACTTC. The chain links TRBV28 to TRBJ2-7, with D unresolved. This CDR3 has 12 amino acids. CDR1 is MDHEN and CDR2 is SYDVKM in the germline V gene. V shed 6 bases and J shed 6 bases, with 12 bases lying between them.

This clone was observed a single time. The chain recombines TRBV7-9 with TRBJ2-1; D may be TRBD2 (6 bases). Looked up from germline, CDR1 is SEHNR and CDR2 is FQNEAQ (reference sequence). Trimming pared 6 bases from V and 4 bases from J, leaving 10 bases between. The CDR3 is 13 amino acids. CDR3 in DNA: TGTGCCAGCAGAGGTCGGGGGTACAATGAGCAGTTCTTC. This sequence encodes CASRGRGYNEQFF.

This chain joins TRBV9 and TRBJ1-6, with TRBD1 as a possible D gene (5 bases). The CDR3 has 15 residues. Per germline, CDR1 SGDLS and CDR2 YYNGEE. The V end lost 0 bases, the J end lost 10 bases, and 14 bases lay between the germline ends. The CDR3 spells CASSVEGTGGSPLHF. CDR3 nucleotide sequence: TGTGCCAGCAGCGTAGAAGGGACCGGGGGGTCACCCCTCCACTTT.

The chain links TRBV4-2 to TRBJ2-5; TRBD1 is a possible D gene (6 bases). This CDR3 region has 16 residues. Trimming pared 1 base from V and 5 bases from J, leaving 17 bases between. CDR1 is LGHNA and CDR2 is YNFKEQ in the germline V gene. The CDR3 sequence: CASSQGEMSQGETQYF. The CDR3 DNA follows: TGTGCCAGCAGCCAAGGCGAAATGTCCCAGGGGGAGACCCAGTACTTC.

The V gene is TRBV16, the J gene TRBJ2-2; D unclear. Trimming left V 1 base short and J 7 bases short, with 10 bases between. The CDR3 has 14 residues. Germline V gene data show CDR1 as KGHSY and CDR2 as FQNENV. This CDR3 is CASSQFSQVGELFF. In nucleotides, the CDR3 is TGTGCCAGCAGCCAATTTTCCCAGGTCGGGGAGCTGTTTTTT.

The gene calls are TRBV5-5 and TRBJ1-1; no firm D call. The CDR3 is 12 residues long. V lost 4 bases, J lost 5 bases, and 9 bases lay in between. Per germline, CDR1 SGHKS and CDR2 YYEKEE (reference sequence). CDR3 DNA sequence: TGTGCCAGCAGCCCCTTTAGTACTGAAGCTTTCTTT. Its translation is CASSPFSTEAFF.

V usage is TRBV7-8 and J usage is TRBJ2-1; 7 bases map to TRBD2. Germline values: CDR1 SGHVS, CDR2 FQNEAQ. Losses at the gene ends were 5 bases for V and 7 bases for J; bases not matched to a gene: 20. The CDR3 has 18 amino acids. The CDR3 protein is CASSPTRLGGGRRNEQFF. Here the CDR3 DNA reads TGTGCCAGCAGCCCAACCCGTCTCGGGGGAGGGCGCAGGAATGAGCAGTTCTTC.